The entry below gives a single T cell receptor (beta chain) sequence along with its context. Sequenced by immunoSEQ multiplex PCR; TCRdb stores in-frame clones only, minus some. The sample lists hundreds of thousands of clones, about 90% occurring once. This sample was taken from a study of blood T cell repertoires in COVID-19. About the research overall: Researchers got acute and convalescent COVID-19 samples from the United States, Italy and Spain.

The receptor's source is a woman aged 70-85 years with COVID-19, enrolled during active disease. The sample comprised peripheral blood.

The CDR3 sequence is CAISEGDRGGEKLFF. The CDR3 DNA follows: TGTGCCATCAGTGAGGGGGACAGGGGGGGTGAAAAACTGTTTTTT. The rearrangement links TRBV10-3 to TRBJ1-4; 11 positions match TRBD1. J gave up 7 bases and V 2 bases, and 3 bases lay outside the gene matches. The CDR3 sequence is 15 residues long. CDR1 and CDR2 from the germline V gene are ENHRY and SYGVKD.